This entry lists 16 T cell receptor beta chains sequenced from one sample in a study of blood T cell repertoires in COVID-19. The assay was immunoSEQ multiplex PCR, and TCRdb's table has in-frame clones only and misses some. The repertoire has tens of thousands of clones, around 87% of them found once; the top ten carry roughly 5%. Sequenced input: peripheral blood. The source is a man aged 35 to 55 with acute or convalescent COVID-19.

V is TRBV4-3 and J is TRBJ1-2; D may be TRBD1 (5 bases). Between the trimmed V and J ends, which lost 4 bases and 5 bases, there was a span of 17 bases. The CDR3 length is 15 residues. Per germline, CDR1 LGHNA and CDR2 YSLEER. Written as DNA, the CDR3 is TGCGCCAGCAGCCCTCGAGGCCCGGGGGGTTATGGCTACACCTTC. Amino acid sequence: CASSPRGPGGYGYTF.

The rearrangement links TRBV18 to TRBJ1-2; D possibly corresponds to TRBD1 (6 bases). CDR3 length: 14 amino acids. The V gene lost 3 bases and the J gene lost 4 bases, with 12 bases spanning the gap. Germline loops: CDR1 KGHSH, CDR2 LQKENI. The CDR3 sequence: CASSPEDRAYGYTF. In nucleotides, the CDR3 is TGTGCCAGCTCACCGGAGGACAGAGCCTATGGCTACACCTTC.

This clone was observed a few times. The CDR3: CASSSSSFAYEQYF. The CDR3 DNA reads TGTGCCAGCAGCTCATCTAGCTTTGCCTACGAGCAGTACTTC. J is TRBJ2-7 and V is TRBV6-2 or TRBV6-3; a weak D match, TRBD2 (5 bases). The CDR3 length is 14 residues. V was clipped by 6 bases and J by 2 bases, with 14 bases between them. CDR1 is MNHEY, CDR2 SVGEGT, per germline.

This rearrangement joins TRBV30 to TRBJ1-2; D call uncertain. Germline V gene sequence: CDR1 GTSNPN, CDR2 SVGIG (reference sequence). Deletions cut 3 bases from V and 7 bases from J, with 9 bases between. CDR3 size: 11 residues. In DNA form, the CDR3 reads TGTGCCTGGAGAGCCGATGCTGGCTACACCTTC. Protein product: CAWRADAGYTF.

The chain has TRBV18 and TRBJ1-5; 9 positions match TRBD1. The V segment lost 1 base and the J segment 6 bases; nucleotides outside the gene matches: 7. CDR3 length: 16 amino acids. Germline lookup yields CDR1 KGHSH and CDR2 LQKENI. CDR3 bases: TGTGCCAGCTCACCACGAAGGACAGGGGAAGGTCAGCCCCAGCATTTT. Protein: CASSPRRTGEGQPQHF.

The chain has TRBV5-6 and TRBJ1-4, with TRBD1 matching 8 bases. In germline, CDR1 is SGHDT, CDR2 YYEEEE. This CDR3 spans 15 amino acids. V was pared by 0 bases and J by 7 bases, with 5 bases of the junction left unmatched. The CDR3 reads CASSLAGQGSEKLFF. The CDR3 DNA reads as TGTGCCAGCAGCTTGGCCGGACAGGGTAGTGAAAAACTGTTTTTT.

The rearrangement links TRBV5-1 to TRBJ1-1; D gene unclear. CDR1 and CDR2 from the germline V gene are SGHRS and YFSETQ. The CDR3 is 12 amino acids. The germline V and J ends were trimmed by 2 bases and 4 bases, with 6 bases remaining between them. This CDR3 is CASSFPGTEAFF. The CDR3 DNA reads TGCGCCAGCAGCTTTCCGGGCACTGAAGCTTTCTTT.

The rearrangement joins TRBV5-5 to TRBJ2-7, with D possibly being TRBD2 (6 bases). V lost 4 bases, J lost 1 base, and 6 bases lay in between. CDR3 length equals 12 residues. Germline V lookup: CDR1 SGHKS, CDR2 YYEKEE (reference sequence). CDR3 protein: CASSGTSYEQYF. CDR3 nucleotides: TGTGCCAGCAGCGGGACTTCCTACGAGCAGTACTTC.

This clone has only a few counts. The chain is built from TRBV5-5 and TRBJ1-2; 9 bases are shared with TRBD1. The J segment lost 8 bases and the V segment lost 1 base, leaving 9 bases of the junction unmatched. CDR1 and CDR2 from the germline V gene are SGHKS and YYEKEE (reference sequence). The CDR3 is 15 amino acids. This CDR3 is CASSLRAGTGLGYTF. The DNA for the CDR3 is TGTGCCAGCAGCTTGAGGGCCGGGACAGGGTTGGGCTACACCTTC.

This rearrangement joins TRBV19 to TRBJ1-1; TRBD1 agrees at 8 bases. The CDR3 is made up of 14 amino acids. Germline trimming cut 1 base from V and 3 bases from J; bases unmatched to any gene: 1. CDR1 and CDR2 from the germline V gene are LNHDA and SQIVND (reference sequence). The CDR3 sequence: CASSIAGGHTEAFF. As DNA, the CDR3 is TGTGCCAGTAGTATAGCAGGGGGCCACACTGAAGCTTTCTTT.

The genes are TRBV24-1 and TRBJ1-2, with 7 bases aligning to TRBD1. Germline loops: CDR1 KGHDR, CDR2 SFDVKD. The ends lost 3 bases at V and 7 bases at J; junction bases unmatched: 10. The CDR3 is 15 residues long. The CDR3 coding sequence is TGTGCCACCAGTGATAAAGACAGGGTGCGAGGTGGCTACACCTTC. Translating it yields CATSDKDRVRGGYTF.

The V call is TRBV19, the J call TRBJ1-1, with D perhaps TRBD1 (6 bases). Germline V gene lookup returns CDR1 LNHDA and CDR2 SQIVND (reference sequence). The V end was cut by 3 bases, the J end by 2 bases, with 13 bases between. This CDR3 is built from 15 residues. The DNA for the CDR3 is TGTGCCAGTAGTATTACGGGGGGCGCAAACACTGAAGCTTTCTTT. It encodes CASSITGGANTEAFF.

The J gene is TRBJ2-3, the V gene TRBV5-8; 8 nucleotides agree with TRBD2. The CDR3 is made up of 16 amino acids. The junction had 9 bases not matched to a gene; V was cut back by 4 bases and J by 2 bases. Germline loops: CDR1 SGHTS, CDR2 YDEGEE. CDR3 nucleotides: TGTGCCAGCAGCGGGCCGGGACTAGGAGTCACAGATACGCAGTATTTT. Residues: CASSGPGLGVTDTQYF. Together with reference TRBV5-8 and TRBJ2-3, the CDR3 gives the full variable domain: EAGVTQSPTHLIKTRGQQATLRCSPISGHTSVYWYQQALGLGLQFLLWYDEGEERNRGNFPPRFSGRQFPNYSSELNVNALELEDSALYLCASSGPGLGVTDTQYFGPGTRLTVL.

This chain links TRBV10-3 with TRBJ1-5; possibly TRBD1 for D (5 bases). CDR3 size: 17 residues. V gave up 2 bases and J gave up 2 bases, with 16 bases separating them. The V gene's germline CDR1 is ENHRY and CDR2 SYGVKD. The CDR3 nucleotides read TGTGCCATCAGTGAGGGGGGGGGACCCCGAGGCAATCAGCCCCAGCATTTT. This sequence encodes CAISEGGGPRGNQPQHF.

The chain combines TRBV4-1 with TRBJ2-7; tentative D call: TRBD1 (6 bases). Trimming pared 2 bases from V and 6 bases from J, leaving 20 bases between. Germline V gene lookup returns CDR1 MGHRA and CDR2 YSYEKL. The CDR3 sequence is 16 residues long. The CDR3 DNA reads TGCGCCAGCAGCCAACCCCCGGGACACTCACCGACCGAGCAGTACTTC. Translating it yields CASSQPPGHSPTEQYF.

The rearrangement links TRBV11-2 to TRBJ2-7; 7 bases align to TRBD1. Germline CDR1 is SGHAT and CDR2 is FQNNGV. The CDR3 is made up of 14 amino acids. Trimming removed 2 bases from V and 0 bases from J; junction bases left unmatched: 1. Here the CDR3 reads CASSLSGGSYEQYF. DNA for the CDR3: TGTGCCAGCAGCTTATCAGGGGGCTCCTACGAGCAGTACTTC.